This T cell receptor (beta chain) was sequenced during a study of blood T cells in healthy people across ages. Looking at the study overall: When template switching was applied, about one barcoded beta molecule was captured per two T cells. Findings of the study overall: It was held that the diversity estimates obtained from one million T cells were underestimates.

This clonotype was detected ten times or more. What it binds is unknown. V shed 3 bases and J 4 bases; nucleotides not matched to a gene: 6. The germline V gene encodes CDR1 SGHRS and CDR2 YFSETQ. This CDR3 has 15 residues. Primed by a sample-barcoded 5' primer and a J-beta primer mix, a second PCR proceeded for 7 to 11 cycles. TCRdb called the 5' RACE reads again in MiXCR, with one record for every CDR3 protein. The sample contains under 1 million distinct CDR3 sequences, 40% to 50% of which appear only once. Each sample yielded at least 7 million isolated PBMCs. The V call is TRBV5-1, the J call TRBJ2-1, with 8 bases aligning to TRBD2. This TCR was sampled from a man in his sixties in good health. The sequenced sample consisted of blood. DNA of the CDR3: TGCGCCAGCAGCTCCAGCGGGGGAGTTTACAATGAGCAGTTCTTC. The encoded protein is CASSSSGGVYNEQFF.